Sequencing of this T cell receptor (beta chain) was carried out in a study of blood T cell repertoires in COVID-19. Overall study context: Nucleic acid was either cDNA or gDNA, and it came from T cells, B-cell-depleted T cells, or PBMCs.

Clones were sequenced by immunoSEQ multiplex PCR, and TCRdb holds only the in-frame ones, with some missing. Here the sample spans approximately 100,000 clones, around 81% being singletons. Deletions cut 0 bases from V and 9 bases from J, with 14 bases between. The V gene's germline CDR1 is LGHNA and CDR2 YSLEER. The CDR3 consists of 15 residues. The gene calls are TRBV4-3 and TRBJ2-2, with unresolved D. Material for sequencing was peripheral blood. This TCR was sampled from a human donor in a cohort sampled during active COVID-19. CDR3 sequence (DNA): TGCGCCAGCAGCCAAGATCTGGGCCAGGCCAGGGAGCTGTTTTTT. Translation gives CASSQDLGQARELFF.